Following are 7 T cell receptor beta chains from one sample sequenced in a study of blood T cell repertoires in COVID-19. The data were produced by immunoSEQ multiplex PCR, yet TCRdb's version contains in-frame clones alone and is incomplete. The sample carries roughly 100,000 clones, 84% recorded once. Material for sequencing was peripheral blood. The receptors were gathered from a human donor in a cohort sampled during active or convalescent COVID-19.

The chain combines TRBV27 with TRBJ2-1, with a weak D call TRBD2 (6 bases). Germline assignment: CDR1 MNHEY and CDR2 SMNVEV (reference sequence). The CDR3 length is 14 residues. Deletions cut 6 bases from V and 5 bases from J, with 14 bases between. Here the CDR3 reads CASRPGVRNNEQFF. The CDR3 DNA reads as TGTGCCAGCAGGCCGGGGGTTCGAAACAATGAGCAGTTCTTC.

The rearrangement uses TRBV19 and TRBJ1-2; D gene uncertain. V dropped 10 bases and J dropped 4 bases, with 16 bases sitting between them. The CDR3 is 13 amino acids. CDR1 and CDR2 (germline): LNHDA, SQIVND (reference sequence). CDR3 loop: CATLGREFYGYTF. DNA of the CDR3: TGTGCCACCCTCGGGCGGGAGTTCTATGGCTACACCTTC.

The chain carries TRBV5-1 and TRBJ2-3, with 7 bases aligning to TRBD1. The CDR3 spans 15 residues. The germline CDR1 and CDR2 sequences are SGHRS and YFSETQ. V shed 6 bases, J shed 6 bases, and the junction held 13 bases outside the gene matches. The CDR3: CASTPTGLSGDTQYF. CDR3 in DNA: TGCGCCAGCACCCCGACAGGGTTATCAGGTGATACGCAGTATTTT. Based on the CDR3 plus reference TRBV5-1 and TRBJ2-3, the full variable domain is KAGVTQTPRYLIKTRGQQVTLSCSPISGHRSVSWYQQTPGQGLQFLFEYFSETQRNKGNFPGRFSGRQFSNSRSEMNVSTLELGDSALYLCASTPTGLSGDTQYFGPGTRLTVL.

V and J are TRBV9 and TRBJ1-2, with D tentatively TRBD1 (5 bases). Per germline, CDR1 SGDLS and CDR2 YYNGEE. There are 15 residues in the CDR3. The V gene lost 3 bases and the J gene lost 2 bases, with 14 bases spanning the gap. The CDR3 coding sequence is TGTGCCAGCAGCGCCACCAGCGACAGCAACTATGGCTACACCTTC. Amino acid sequence: CASSATSDSNYGYTF.

The chain is built from TRBV23-1 and TRBJ1-2; D is undetermined. TRBV23-1 is known as an ORF, though its function is uncertain. The germline V and J ends were trimmed by 3 bases and 8 bases, with 13 bases remaining between them. The CDR3 contains 13 residues. The CDR3 DNA follows: TGCGCCAGCAGTCACTCGCGGGGTGAAGGCTACACCTTC. Amino acid sequence: CASSHSRGEGYTF.

This chain uses TRBV7-2 with TRBJ1-4, with D tentatively TRBD1 (5 bases). The V and J ends lost 6 bases and 5 bases respectively, with 19 bases between them. The CDR3 extends over 16 amino acids. Germline CDR1 and CDR2: SGHTA and FQGNSA. CDR3 nucleotide sequence: TGTGCCAGCAGTTATCGATTGGCAGGGATAAATGAAAAACTGTTTTTT. Protein product: CASSYRLAGINEKLFF.

This rearrangement joins TRBV6-7 to TRBJ2-7, with 9 bases matching TRBD2. TRBV6-7 is an ORF, with its function uncertain. V lost 8 bases, J lost 2 bases, and 13 bases stayed unmatched. CDR3 length equals 16 residues. The CDR3 bases are TGTGCCAGCGTAGTATTCCGGACTAGCGCGACCTACGAGCAGTACTTC. Amino acids: CASVVFRTSATYEQYF.